This T cell receptor (beta chain) was captured by sequencing in a study of cytomegalovirus exposure and HLA in healthy donors. The PCR employed 60 Vbeta primers together with 13 Jbeta primers. Profiling relied on immunoSEQ multiplex PCR, and the TCRdb table lists in-frame clones only, not all of them. The sample lists roughly 190,000 clones; roughly 70% were seen once. V lost 5 bases, J lost 0 bases, and 5 bases stayed unmatched. Per the germline V gene, CDR1 is SGHNT and CDR2 is YYREEE (reference sequence). The CDR3 consists of 16 residues. This clonotype was obtained from a woman aged 25 to 39 in good health and CMV-seronegative. Material for sequencing was PBMCs. The rearrangement links TRBV5-4 to TRBJ2-1; 10 nucleotides line up with TRBD2. The CDR3 spells CASSWTSGSSYNEQFF. The CDR3, as DNA: TGTGCCAGCAGTTGGACTAGCGGTAGCTCCTACAATGAGCAGTTCTTC.